These 14 T cell receptor beta chains originate from one sample sequenced in a study of shared clonotypes between healthy human individuals. The table came from immunoSEQ multiplex PCR; TCRdb's copy has only in-frame clones and leaves some out. The sample holds hundreds of thousands of clones; around 73% are singletons and the top ten take 1.5% to 2%. The sequenced sample consisted of memory CD4+ T cells sorted from blood. Noted subset: CD45RA-negative fraction. Source of these receptors: a woman between 25 and 40 years old in good health.

This clone showed up just once. The CDR3 DNA follows: TGTGCCAGCAGTCCCCTCGGGGGCAACTATGGCTACACCTTC. This encodes CASSPLGGNYGYTF. The genes are TRBV28 and TRBJ1-2; tentatively, D is TRBD1 (6 bases). The V and J ends lost 5 bases and 2 bases respectively, with 12 bases between them. The V gene's germline CDR1 is MDHEN and CDR2 SYDVKM. The CDR3 spans 14 residues.

The V gene is TRBV4-1, the J gene TRBJ2-1; 8 bases line up with TRBD2. Trimming took 0 bases from V and 3 from J; bases not matched to a gene: 10. This CDR3 region has 18 residues. From germline, CDR1 is MGHRA and CDR2 YSYEKL. The DNA of the CDR3 is TGCGCCAGCAGCCAAGAATCGCCGGCTAGCGGGTACTACAATGAGCAGTTCTTC. The encoded protein is CASSQESPASGYYNEQFF.

The chain employs TRBV27 and TRBJ1-4; D gene unclear. CDR1 and CDR2 from the germline V gene are MNHEY and SMNVEV (reference sequence). This CDR3 is 14 amino acids long. V lost 6 bases and J lost 8, with 16 bases in between. CDR3 residues: CASSPLGAREKLFF. Written as DNA, the CDR3 is TGTGCCAGCAGCCCGCTTGGAGCTAGGGAAAAACTGTTTTTT.

The chain carries TRBV28 and TRBJ1-6; D is possibly TRBD1 (6 bases). Trimming shortened V by 6 bases and J by 9 bases, and 18 bases separated the two germline ends. The CDR3 has 15 residues. Germline CDR1 reads MDHEN; CDR2 reads SYDVKM. The CDR3 here is CASRQGSGLGSPLHF. In nucleotides, the CDR3 is TGTGCCAGCAGACAGGGCTCCGGGCTGGGTTCACCCCTCCACTTT. Variable domain in full (rest from reference TRBV28 and TRBJ1-6): DVKVTQSSRYLVKRTGEKVFLECVQDMDHENMFWYRQDPGLGLRLIYFSYDVKMKEKGDIPEGYSVSREKKERFSLILESASTNQTSMYLCASRQGSGLGSPLHFGNGTRLTVT.

The chain joins TRBV5-1 to TRBJ2-1; 8 nucleotides match TRBD2. With 4 bases clipped from V and 8 bases from J, the junction kept 8 bases outside the gene matches. This CDR3 contains 14 residues. The germline V gene encodes CDR1 SGHRS and CDR2 YFSETQ. The CDR3 nucleotides read TGCGCCAGCAGCAAGGGACTAGAGGGCTATGAGCAGTTCTTC. Amino acid sequence: CASSKGLEGYEQFF.

The chain recombines TRBV5-1 with TRBJ2-1, with TRBD2 as a possible D gene (5 bases). The CDR3 runs 13 residues. Germline assignment: CDR1 SGHRS and CDR2 YFSETQ. Trimming removed 1 base from V and 8 bases from J, with 10 bases in between. In DNA, the CDR3 is TGCGCCAGCAGCTTGTCTGAGGGCTATGAGCAGTTCTTC. It is translated as CASSLSEGYEQFF.

Concerning this clone: This may arise from a read error, as a much more abundant clone is one base away. The rearrangement uses TRBV27 and TRBJ2-2, with D hard to call. The CDR3 contains 16 residues. Germline CDR1 MNHEY, CDR2 SMNVEV (reference sequence). CDR3 DNA: TGTGCCAACAGTTTCCGTCCGGCGATGAACACCGGGGAGCTGTTTTTT. Its translation: CANSFRPAMNTGELFF.

The V and J genes are TRBV5-1 and TRBJ2-2; 8 nucleotides line up with TRBD2. V gave up 4 bases and J gave up 5 bases; unmatched junction bases: 10. Looked up from germline, CDR1 is SGHRS and CDR2 is YFSETQ. The CDR3 sequence is 16 residues long. The CDR3 DNA is TGCGCCAGCAGCCAAGGACTAGCCACGGGGACCGGGGAGCTGTTTTTT. Amino acid sequence: CASSQGLATGTGELFF.

This chain joins TRBV7-2 and TRBJ1-1, with a possible D match to TRBD1 (6 bases). CDR3 size: 13 residues. V was shortened by 6 bases and J by 4 bases, with 12 bases between the two germline ends. Germline lookup yields CDR1 SGHTA and CDR2 FQGNSA. In nucleotides, the CDR3 is TGTGCCAGCAGTTTTGGAGGGGGCACTGAAGCTTTCTTT. Its translation is CASSFGGGTEAFF.

In its sample, this clone was seen once. V gene TRBV15 combines with J gene TRBJ2-7; D is possibly TRBD1 (5 bases). The V gene lost 6 bases and the J gene lost 2 bases, with 11 bases spanning the gap. This CDR3 region has 13 residues. The V gene's germline CDR1 is LNHNV and CDR2 YYDKDF (reference sequence). CDR3 loop: CATSKTGAYEQYF. The CDR3 DNA follows: TGTGCCACCAGTAAAACAGGAGCCTACGAGCAGTACTTC. Full variable domain (missing parts from reference TRBV15 and TRBJ2-7): DAMVIQNPRYQVTQFGKPVTLSCSQTLNHNVMYWYQQKSSQAPKLLFHYYDKDFNNEADTPDNFQSRRPNTSFCFLDIRSPGLGDTAMYLCATSKTGAYEQYFGPGTRLTVT.

The V and J genes are TRBV18 and TRBJ1-5; D call uncertain. Germline CDR1 reads KGHSH; CDR2 reads LQKENI. The germline V and J ends were trimmed by 1 base and 9 bases, with 10 bases remaining between them. CDR3 length: 13 amino acids. CDR3 residues: CASSPQGRRPQHF. The CDR3 nucleotides are TGTGCCAGCTCACCACAAGGGAGGCGGCCCCAGCATTTT.

This chain uses TRBV7-9 with TRBJ2-7; D gene ambiguous. The CDR3 spans 15 residues. V lost 6 bases to trimming and J lost 5 bases, with 20 bases between them. Germline CDR1 SEHNR, CDR2 FQNEAQ (reference sequence). This CDR3 is CASSKSGSYIHEQYF. The CDR3 region has the DNA TGTGCCAGCAGTAAATCCGGGTCTTACATTCACGAGCAGTACTTC.

The rearrangement joins TRBV18 to TRBJ1-1, with TRBD1 matching over 10 bases. The CDR3 runs to 15 residues. With V trimmed by 8 bases and J by 8 bases, 14 bases remained unmatched. Germline assignment: CDR1 KGHSH and CDR2 LQKENI. For the CDR3, the DNA is TGTGCCAGCCGCAACCGGGACAGGGGATTAGGGGAAGCTTTCTTT. Amino acids: CASRNRDRGLGEAFF.

V gene TRBV19 combines with J gene TRBJ1-4; D is unresolved. V dropped 6 bases and J dropped 4 bases, with 12 bases sitting between them. In germline, CDR1 is LNHDA, CDR2 SQIVND (reference sequence). The CDR3 sequence is 14 residues long. CDR3 nucleotide sequence: TGTGCCAGTAGCCCGACGGATATTAATGAAAAACTGTTTTTT. Its protein is CASSPTDINEKLFF.